What follows are 9 T cell receptor beta chains derived from one specimen sequenced in a study of Graves' ophthalmopathy and Graves' hyperthyroidism. CDR3 regions of TCR beta were amplified from RNA transcripts. The authors performed first-round RT-PCR with HTBI primers and then a second-round multiplex PCR. One entry per CDR3 protein results from TCRdb running MiXCR on the multiplex PCR reads. The sample yields fewer than 650,000 distinct CDR3 sequences, 22% seen once. The sample taken for sequencing was peripheral blood. The origin of the receptors is a woman aged 18-30 years with stable Graves' hyperthyroidism. Some clones in this sample may be carry-over from other donors' samples.

V usage is TRBV6-2 or TRBV6-3 and J usage is TRBJ1-5, with unresolved D. CDR3 length equals 15 residues. V lost 0 bases, J lost 7 bases, and 13 bases lay in between. Germline CDR1 is MNHEY and CDR2 is SVGEGT. In nucleotides, the CDR3 is TGTGCCAGCAGTTACTCGGGGTCTTCCGGGCAGCCCCAGCATTTT. Translation: CASSYSGSSGQPQHF.

CDR3 residues: CASSYSEEDYEQYF. The CDR3 region has the DNA TGTGCCAGCAGTTACTCTGAAGAGGACTACGAGCAGTACTTC. V gene TRBV6-5 combines with J gene TRBJ2-7; unclear D gene. Germline V gives CDR1 MNHEY, CDR2 SVGAGI. The CDR3 extends over 14 amino acids. The V gene lost 0 bases and the J gene lost 3 bases, with 9 bases spanning the gap.

In this sample, this clonotype turned up many times. This chain links TRBV6-2 or TRBV6-3 with TRBJ2-7, with 10 bases fitting TRBD2. CDR1 is MNHEY and CDR2 is SVGEGT in the germline V gene. The CDR3 is 16 amino acids. V trimming: 0 bases; J trimming: 3 bases; junction bases outside the gene matches: 5. The DNA of the CDR3 is TGTGCCAGCAGTTACTCGAAGGCTAGCGGGAGCTACGAGCAGTACTTC. Protein: CASSYSKASGSYEQYF.

This clonotype was seen many times. The chain links TRBV6-5 to TRBJ1-1; weak D call: TRBD1 (5 bases). This CDR3 comprises 15 residues. Germline V gene lookup returns CDR1 MNHEY and CDR2 SVGAGI. The V end lost 0 bases, the J end lost 0 bases, and 8 bases lay between the germline ends. CDR3 in DNA: TGTGCCAGCAGTTACTCCGGGGCGATGAACACTGAAGCTTTCTTT. This codes for CASSYSGAMNTEAFF.

This clonotype has a handful of counts. The J gene is TRBJ2-5, the V gene TRBV11-1, with TRBD1 matching 7 bases. The J call may be wrong; the DNA end is better matched by TRBJ2-1. Germline CDR1 is SGHAT and CDR2 is FQDESV (reference sequence). This CDR3 is built from 13 residues. CDR3 protein: CASTPTGNNEQFF. The CDR3 DNA follows: TGTGCCAGCACCCCGACAGGGAACAATGAGCAGTTCTTC.

Ten or more counts support this clonotype. The genes are TRBV10-3 and TRBJ2-5; D remains ambiguous. The length of the CDR3 is 17 residues. Between the trimmed V and J ends, which lost 0 bases and 0 bases, there was a span of 14 bases. The germline CDR1 and CDR2 sequences are ENHRY and SYGVKD. The CDR3 sequence is CAISESSRQTYQETQYF. DNA of the CDR3: TGTGCCATCAGTGAGTCGTCTCGTCAGACGTACCAAGAGACCCAGTACTTC.

The chain joins TRBV29-1 to TRBJ2-3; maybe TRBD2 (6 bases). The CDR3 sequence is 13 residues long. The germline CDR1 and CDR2 sequences are SQVTM and ANQGSEA. V gave up 2 bases and J gave up 3 bases, with 9 bases separating them. CDR3 DNA sequence: TGCAGCGTTGAAACGGGAGCGACAGATACGCAGTATTTT. Translated: CSVETGATDTQYF.

This clonotype was seen at least ten times. This chain uses TRBV5-4 with TRBJ2-5; TRBD2 matches at 10 bases. Germline V gives CDR1 SGHNT, CDR2 YYREEE (reference sequence). After removal of 6 bases from V and 1 base from J, the junction contained 6 bases not matched to a gene. This CDR3 is built from 15 residues. The CDR3 bases are TGTGCCAGCACCCCGACTAGCGGGCTCCAAGAGACCCAGTACTTC. Its translation: CASTPTSGLQETQYF.

The chain is built from TRBV6-1 and TRBJ1-2, with D perhaps matching TRBD1 (5 bases). The CDR3 has 9 residues. Germline CDR1 MNHNS, CDR2 SASEGT. Trimming removed 10 bases from V and 14 bases from J, with 14 bases in between. DNA of the CDR3: TGTGCCACGGGGGTGCGGTATACCTTC. Its protein is CATGVRYTF.